The T cell receptor (beta chain) described here comes from a study of PD-L1 blockade in urothelial cancer. This clone has a single count. Time point denoted: peripheral blood 6 weeks after treatment start. This CDR3 region has 14 residues. From germline, CDR1 is LGHNA and CDR2 YSLEER. Deletions cut 0 bases from V and 6 bases from J, with 8 bases between. Method: immunoSEQ multiplex PCR; TCRdb's copy keeps in-frame clones and lacks some. The profile shows about 120,000 clones, about 91% of them singletons. The receptor comes from a man between 60 and 75 years old with urothelial cancer. The material sequenced was PBMCs, taken around atezolizumab (anti-PD-L1) treatment. The chain couples TRBV4-3 to TRBJ2-2; no clear D gene. The CDR3 DNA reads TGCGCCAGCAGCCAAGACTACGGGTCCGGGGAGCTGTTTTTT. This encodes CASSQDYGSGELFF.